This TCR beta chain was observed in a study of vaccination and CD4 T cells after COVID-19. Overall study context: Every participant had a vaccine, which was either BNT162b2 or mRNA-1273, given in two doses. Collection of post-vaccine samples followed dose two by a median approximately 69 days, spanning a range of 14 to 241.

Scientists ran DNA taken from cultured CD4+ T cells through the Oncomine TCR Beta short-read assay for sequencing. CD4+ T cells were cultured, and genomic DNA was extracted from them. TCRdb used MiXCR to reprocess the PCR reads, holding one entry per CDR3 protein. This repertoire shows about 8,300 distinct CDR3 sequences, roughly 72% found once; its top ten account for approximately 40%. Specified treatment: roughly 10-day PBMC culture with coronavirus spike peptide pools or control peptides (ViraFEST assay). ViraFEST stimulated the growth of antigen-specific T cells using peptide pools and subsequently profiled their TCRs by sequencing. The CDR3 runs 16 residues. This clonotype has a single count. The antigen is not known.

Specimen: CD4+ T cells from blood, cultured in vitro. This sequence was found in a human donor who had recovered from COVID-19. This chain uses TRBV21-1 with TRBJ1-5. TRBV21-1 is a recognized pseudogene. The chain's CDR3 is CASSIVKPGGSQPQHF. The DNA of the CDR3 is TGTGCCAGCAGCATCGTAAAACCTGGGGGCAGTCAGCCCCAGCATTTT.